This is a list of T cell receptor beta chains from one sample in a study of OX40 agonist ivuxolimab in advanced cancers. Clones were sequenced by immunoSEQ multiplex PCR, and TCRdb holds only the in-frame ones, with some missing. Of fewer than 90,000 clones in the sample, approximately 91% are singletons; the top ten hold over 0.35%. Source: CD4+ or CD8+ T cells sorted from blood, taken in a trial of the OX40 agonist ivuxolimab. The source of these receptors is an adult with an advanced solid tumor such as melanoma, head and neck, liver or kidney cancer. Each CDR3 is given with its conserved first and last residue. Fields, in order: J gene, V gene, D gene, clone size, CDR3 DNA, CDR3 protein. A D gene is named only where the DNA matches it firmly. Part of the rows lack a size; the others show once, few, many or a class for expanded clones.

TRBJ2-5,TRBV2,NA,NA,TGTGCCAGCCGAGGACAGCCACAAGAGACCCAGTACTTC,CASRGQPQETQYF
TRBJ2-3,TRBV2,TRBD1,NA,TGTGCCAGCACAACGGGACAGGGAAGGTTAGATACGCAGTATTTT,CASTTGQGRLDTQYF
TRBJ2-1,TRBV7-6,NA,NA,TGTGCCAGCAGCTTAGGGGGGGTATATGAGCAGTTCTTC,CASSLGGVYEQFF
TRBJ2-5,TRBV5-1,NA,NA,TGCGCCAGCAGCTTGGAGTGGGCGGGGAGAGAGACCCAGTACTTC,CASSLEWAGRETQYF
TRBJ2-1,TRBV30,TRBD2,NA,TGTGCCTGGAATAAGGGGCTAGCGGGAGGCTACAATGAGCAGTTCTTC,CAWNKGLAGGYNEQFF
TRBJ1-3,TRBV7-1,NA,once,TGTGCCAGCAGCTCTAGGCACACCATATATTTT,CASSSRHTIYF
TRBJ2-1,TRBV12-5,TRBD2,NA,TGTGCTAGTGGTTTCTTCAGTAGCGGGAGAGCTGAGCAGTTCTTC,CASGFFSSGRAEQFF
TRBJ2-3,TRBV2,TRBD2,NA,TGTGCCAGCAGTGGGTTAGCGGGGAACACAGATACGCAGTATTTT,CASSGLAGNTDTQYF
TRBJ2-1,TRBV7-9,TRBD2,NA,TGTGCCAGCAGCTTAGTTGGCGGGAGGAGCTCCTACAATGAGCAGTTCTTC,CASSLVGGRSSYNEQFF
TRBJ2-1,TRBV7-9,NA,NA,TGTGCCAGCAGCCCCCCTGGGGGACAAAACAATGAGCAGTTCTTC,CASSPPGGQNNEQFF
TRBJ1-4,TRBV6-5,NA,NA,TGTGCCAGCAGTTACTCTTATTTAAGGGGGGATGAAAAACTGTTTTTT,CASSYSYLRGDEKLFF
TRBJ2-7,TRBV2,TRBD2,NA,TGTGCCAGCAGTGCTCTAGCGGGAGAGGGCGAGCAGTACTTC,CASSALAGEGEQYF
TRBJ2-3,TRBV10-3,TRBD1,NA,TGTGCCATCAGCAGGGGGATAGGGTTTGATACGCAGTATTTT,CAISRGIGFDTQYF
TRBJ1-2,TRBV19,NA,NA,TGTGCCAGTGAGCCCGGCGGAAACTATGGCTACACCTTC,CASEPGGNYGYTF
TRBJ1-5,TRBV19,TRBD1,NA,TGTGCCAGTAGTGGACAGGGTATAGGGGCCAATCAGCCCCAGCATTTT,CASSGQGIGANQPQHF
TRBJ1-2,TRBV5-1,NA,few,TGCGCCAGCAGCTTTCAGGGGAATGATGGCTACACCTTC,CASSFQGNDGYTF
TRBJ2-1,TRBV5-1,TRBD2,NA,TGCGCCAGCAGCTTTCTAGCGGGAGGGCCAAATGAGCAGTTCTTC,CASSFLAGGPNEQFF
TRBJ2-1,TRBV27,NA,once,TGTGCCAGCAGTACAACCCGGGATTACAATGAGCAGTTCTTC,CASSTTRDYNEQFF
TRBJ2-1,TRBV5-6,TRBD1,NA,TGTGCCAGCAGCTTGATTCCGGGACAGGGTTACAATGAGCAGTTCTTC,CASSLIPGQGYNEQFF
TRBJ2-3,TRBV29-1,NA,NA,TGCAGCGGCAACCGGGGGACAAGTACGCAGTATTTT,CSGNRGTSTQYF
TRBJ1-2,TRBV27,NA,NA,TGTGCCAGCACCACCCAGGGTTCGGGCTACACCTTC,CASTTQGSGYTF
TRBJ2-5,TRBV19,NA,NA,TGTGCCAGTAGTATTGGACAAGAGACCCAGTACTTC,CASSIGQETQYF
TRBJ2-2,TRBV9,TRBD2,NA,TGTGCCAGCAGCGTAGACGGGAGGGGCACCGGGGAGCTGTTTTTT,CASSVDGRGTGELFF
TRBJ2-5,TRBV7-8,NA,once,TGTGCCAGCAGCTTAAATCATCCAAAACAAGAGACCCAGTACTTC,CASSLNHPKQETQYF
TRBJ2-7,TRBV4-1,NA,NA,TGCGCCAGCAGCAAGAGGACGGGGACGTCCCCCTACGAGCAGTACTTC,CASSKRTGTSPYEQYF
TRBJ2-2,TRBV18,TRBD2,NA,TGTGCCAGCTCACCACCTATTTTAGCGGGAACCACCGGGGAGCTGTTTTTT,CASSPPILAGTTGELFF
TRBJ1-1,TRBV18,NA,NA,TGTGCCAGCTCACCATGGCGGGGCACTGAAGCTTTCTTT,CASSPWRGTEAFF
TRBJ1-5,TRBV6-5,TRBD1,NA,TGTGCCAGCAGTCAACAGGGGTTTCAGCCCCAGCATTTT,CASSQQGFQPQHF
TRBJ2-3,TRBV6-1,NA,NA,TGTGCCAGCAGCCAAGATTGGGGGGATACGCAGTATTTT,CASSQDWGDTQYF
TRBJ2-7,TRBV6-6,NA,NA,TGTGCCAGCAGGAACGGACAAAACTCCTACGAGCAGTACTTC,CASRNGQNSYEQYF
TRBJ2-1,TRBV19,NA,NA,TGTGCCAGTAGTATCCGGGGTGGTTACAATGAGCAGTTCTTC,CASSIRGGYNEQFF
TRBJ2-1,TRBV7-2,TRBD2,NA,TGTGCCAGCAGCCCGGGACTAGCGACGAATGAGCAGTTCTTC,CASSPGLATNEQFF
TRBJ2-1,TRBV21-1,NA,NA,TGTGCCAGCAGCAAACCTAGGACTAGCGGGAGCCCCATTACCTCCTACAATGAGCAGTTCTTC,CASSKPRTSGSPITSYNEQFF
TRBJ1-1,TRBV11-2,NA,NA,TGTGCCAGCAGCTTAGCAGGTGTTGAAGCTTTCTTT,CASSLAGVEAFF
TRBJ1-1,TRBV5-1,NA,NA,TGCGCCAGCAGCCAGGCACAGGGCGGCGGCACTGAAGCTTTCTTT,CASSQAQGGGTEAFF
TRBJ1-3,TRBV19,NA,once,TGTGCCAGTAGTATATCCACCTCTGGAAACACCATATATTTT,CASSISTSGNTIYF
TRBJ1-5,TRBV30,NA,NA,TGTGCCTGGAGTTTCCGGGGGGAGTTGGGGCAGCCCCAGCATTTT,CAWSFRGELGQPQHF
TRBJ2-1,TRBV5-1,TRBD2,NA,TGCGCCAGCAGCACAATAGCGGGAGACCGCTACAATGAGCAGTTCTTC,CASSTIAGDRYNEQFF
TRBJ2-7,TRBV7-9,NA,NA,TGTGCCAGCAGCCATCCGCCGGGGCTAAAAACCTACGAGCAGTACTTC,CASSHPPGLKTYEQYF
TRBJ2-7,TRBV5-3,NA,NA,TGTGCCAGAAGCTGCCCTGAGGCGGGACACAAGATAAGCTCCTACGAGCAGTACTTC,CARSCPEAGHKISSYEQYF
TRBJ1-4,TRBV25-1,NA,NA,TGTGCCAGTAGTGACACAGTAGCAACTAATGAAAAACTGTTTTTT,CASSDTVATNEKLFF
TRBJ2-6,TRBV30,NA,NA,TGTGCCTGGAGTGTAGGGGGGACTGGGGCCAACGTCCTGACTTTC,CAWSVGGTGANVLTF